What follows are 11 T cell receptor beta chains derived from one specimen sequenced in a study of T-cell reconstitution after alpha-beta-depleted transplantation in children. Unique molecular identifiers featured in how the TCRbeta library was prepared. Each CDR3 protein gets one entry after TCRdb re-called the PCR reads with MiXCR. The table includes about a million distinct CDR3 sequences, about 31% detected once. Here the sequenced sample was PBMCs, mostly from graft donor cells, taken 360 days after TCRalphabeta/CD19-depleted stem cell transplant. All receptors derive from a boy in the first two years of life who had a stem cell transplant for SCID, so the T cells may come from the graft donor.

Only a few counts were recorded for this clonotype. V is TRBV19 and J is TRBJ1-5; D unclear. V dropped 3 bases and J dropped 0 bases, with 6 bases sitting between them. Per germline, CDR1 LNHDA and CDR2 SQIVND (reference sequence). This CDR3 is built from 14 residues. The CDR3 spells CASSIQASNQPQHF. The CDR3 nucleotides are TGTGCCAGTAGTATTCAGGCTAGCAATCAGCCCCAGCATTTT.

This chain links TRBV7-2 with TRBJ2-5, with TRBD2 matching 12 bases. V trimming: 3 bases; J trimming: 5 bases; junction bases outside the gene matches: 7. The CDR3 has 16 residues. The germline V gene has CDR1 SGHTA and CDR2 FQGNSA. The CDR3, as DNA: TGTGCCAGCAGCTTGTGGCTAGCGGGGGGGTGGGAGACCCAGTACTTC. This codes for CASSLWLAGGWETQYF.

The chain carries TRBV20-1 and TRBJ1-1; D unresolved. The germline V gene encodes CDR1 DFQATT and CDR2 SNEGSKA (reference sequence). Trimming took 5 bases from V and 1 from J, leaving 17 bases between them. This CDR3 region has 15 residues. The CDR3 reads CSALDPETPNTEAFF. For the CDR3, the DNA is TGCAGTGCTCTGGACCCCGAGACGCCGAACACTGAAGCTTTCTTT.

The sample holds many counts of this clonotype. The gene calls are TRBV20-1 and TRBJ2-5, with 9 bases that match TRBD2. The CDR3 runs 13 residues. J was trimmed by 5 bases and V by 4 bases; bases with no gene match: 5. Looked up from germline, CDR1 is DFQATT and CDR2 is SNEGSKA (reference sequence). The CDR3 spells CSAIAGAGETQYF. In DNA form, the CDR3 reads TGCAGTGCTATAGCGGGGGCCGGGGAGACCCAGTACTTC.

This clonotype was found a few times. CDR3 bases: TGTGCCACCAGCAGAGTTGGTTACGCGATTCGAAATGAGCAGTTCTTC. Its translation: CATSRVGYAIRNEQFF. The V gene is TRBV15, the J gene TRBJ2-1; D gene ambiguous. The CDR3 is 16 residues long. Trimming pared 1 base from V and 7 bases from J, leaving 17 bases between. Looked up from germline, CDR1 is LNHNV and CDR2 is YYDKDF (reference sequence).

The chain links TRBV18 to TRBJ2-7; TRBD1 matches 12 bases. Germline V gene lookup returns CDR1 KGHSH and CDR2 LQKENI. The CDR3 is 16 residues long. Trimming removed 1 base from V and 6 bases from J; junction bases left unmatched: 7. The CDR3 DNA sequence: TGTGCCAGCTCACCACTACTGGGACAGGGGGCTGTCGAGCAGTACTTC. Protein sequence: CASSPLLGQGAVEQYF.

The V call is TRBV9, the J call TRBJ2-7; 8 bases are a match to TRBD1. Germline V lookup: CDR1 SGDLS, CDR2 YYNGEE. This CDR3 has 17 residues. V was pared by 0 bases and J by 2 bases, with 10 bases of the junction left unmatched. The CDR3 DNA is TGTGCCAGCAGCGTAGGCGGGACAGGATCAATTACCTACGAGCAGTACTTC. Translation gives CASSVGGTGSITYEQYF. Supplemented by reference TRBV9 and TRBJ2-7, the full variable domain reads DSGVTQTPKHLITATGQRVTLRCSPRSGDLSVYWYQQSLDQGLQFLIQYYNGEERAKGNILERFSAQQFPDLHSELNLSSLELGDSALYFCASSVGGTGSITYEQYFGPGTRLTVT.

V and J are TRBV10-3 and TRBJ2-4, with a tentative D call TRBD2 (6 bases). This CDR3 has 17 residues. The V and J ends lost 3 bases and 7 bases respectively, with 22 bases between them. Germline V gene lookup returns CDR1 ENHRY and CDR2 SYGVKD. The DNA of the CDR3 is TGTGCCATCAGTGATAAGGGATGGGGGGAACCGGTGAACATTCAGTACTTC. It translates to CAISDKGWGEPVNIQYF.

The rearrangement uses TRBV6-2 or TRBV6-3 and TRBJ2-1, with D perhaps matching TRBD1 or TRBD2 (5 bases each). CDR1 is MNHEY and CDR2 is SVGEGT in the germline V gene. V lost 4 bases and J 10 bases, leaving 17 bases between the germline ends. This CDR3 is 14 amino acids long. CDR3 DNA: TGTGCCAGCAGTTCCCGGGACGACGTTGGGGAGCAGTTCTTC. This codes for CASSSRDDVGEQFF.

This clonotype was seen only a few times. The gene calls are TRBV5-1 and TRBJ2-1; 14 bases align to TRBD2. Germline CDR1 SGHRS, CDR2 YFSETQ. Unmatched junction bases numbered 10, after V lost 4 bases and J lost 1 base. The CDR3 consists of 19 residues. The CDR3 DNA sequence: TGCGCCAGCAGCCAAGGACTAGCGGGGGGACACCTTTCCTACAATGAGCAGTTCTTC. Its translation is CASSQGLAGGHLSYNEQFF.

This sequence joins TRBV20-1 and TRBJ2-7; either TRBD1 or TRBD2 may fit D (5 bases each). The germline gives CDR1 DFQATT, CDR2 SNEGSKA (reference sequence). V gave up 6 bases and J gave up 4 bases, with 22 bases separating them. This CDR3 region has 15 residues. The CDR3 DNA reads TGCAGTGCCTCAGAAGTGAGGGGTCCCCCTTACGAGCAGTACTTC. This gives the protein CSASEVRGPPYEQYF.